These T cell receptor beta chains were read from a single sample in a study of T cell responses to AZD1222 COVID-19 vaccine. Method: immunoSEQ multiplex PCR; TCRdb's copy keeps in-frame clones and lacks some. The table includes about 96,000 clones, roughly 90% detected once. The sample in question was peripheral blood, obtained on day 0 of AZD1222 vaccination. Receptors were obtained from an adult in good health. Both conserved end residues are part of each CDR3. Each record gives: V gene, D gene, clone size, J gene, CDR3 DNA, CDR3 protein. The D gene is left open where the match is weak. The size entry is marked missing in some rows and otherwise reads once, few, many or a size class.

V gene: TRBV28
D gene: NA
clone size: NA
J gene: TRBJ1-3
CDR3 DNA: TGTGCCAGCAGTTCCAAACACCGAGTTGGAAACACCATATATTTT
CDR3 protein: CASSSKHRVGNTIYF

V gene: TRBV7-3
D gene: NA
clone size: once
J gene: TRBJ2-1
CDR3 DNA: TGTGCCAGCAGCCCAACAGGTTTGGATGAGCAGTTCTTC
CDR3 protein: CASSPTGLDEQFF

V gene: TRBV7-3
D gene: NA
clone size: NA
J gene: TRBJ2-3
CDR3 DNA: TGTGCCAGCAGCCTGCACACCACAGATACGCAGTATTTT
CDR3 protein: CASSLHTTDTQYF

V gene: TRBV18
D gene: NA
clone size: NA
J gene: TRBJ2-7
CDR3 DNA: TGTGCCAGCTCACCACCGAGTCAGTCCGAGCAGTACTTC
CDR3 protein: CASSPPSQSEQYF

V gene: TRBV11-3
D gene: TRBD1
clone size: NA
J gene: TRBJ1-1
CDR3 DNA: TGTGCCAGCAGCATCTCGACAGGGGAAACTTTCTTT
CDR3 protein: CASSISTGETFF

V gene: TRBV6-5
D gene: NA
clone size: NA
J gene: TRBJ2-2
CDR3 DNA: TGTGCCAGCAGTTCTCCCAGCACGAACACCGGGGAGCTGTTTTTT
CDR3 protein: CASSSPSTNTGELFF

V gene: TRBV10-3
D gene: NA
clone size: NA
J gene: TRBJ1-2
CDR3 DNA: TGTGCCATCAGTTTGGAGGGCCGAGGGGATGGCTACACCTTC
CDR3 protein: CAISLEGRGDGYTF

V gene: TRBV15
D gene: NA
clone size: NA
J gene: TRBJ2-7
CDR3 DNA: TGTGCCACCAGCAGAGAACAGAGCTCCTACGAGCAGTACTTC
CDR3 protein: CATSREQSSYEQYF

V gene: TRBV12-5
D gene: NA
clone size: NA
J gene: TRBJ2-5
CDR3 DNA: TGTGCTAGTGGCCCGGTGGAGGACCCCCCGTACTTC
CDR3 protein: CASGPVEDPPYF

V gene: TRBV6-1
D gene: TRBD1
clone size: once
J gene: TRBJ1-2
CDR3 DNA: TGTGCCAGCAGTGAAGCTCGGGGACAGGGGGCGAGCTATGGCTACACCTTC
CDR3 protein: CASSEARGQGASYGYTF

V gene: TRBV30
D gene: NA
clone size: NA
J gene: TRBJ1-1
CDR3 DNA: TGTGCCTGGAGTGTACGGGGAGGGAAGGTAGCTGAAGCTTTCTTT
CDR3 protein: CAWSVRGGKVAEAFF

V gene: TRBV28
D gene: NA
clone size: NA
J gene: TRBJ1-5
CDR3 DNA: TGTGCCAGCCGGCGGAGTGGCAATCAGCCCCAGCATTTT
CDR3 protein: CASRRSGNQPQHF

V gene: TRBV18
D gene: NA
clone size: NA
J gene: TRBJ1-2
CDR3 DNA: TGTGCCAGCTCCCCCGGCAGGGGAGATGGCTACACCTTC
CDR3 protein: CASSPGRGDGYTF

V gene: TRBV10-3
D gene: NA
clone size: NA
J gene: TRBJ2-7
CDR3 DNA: TGTGCCACGGCGGGGCAGGGCTACGAGCAGTACTTC
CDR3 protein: CATAGQGYEQYF

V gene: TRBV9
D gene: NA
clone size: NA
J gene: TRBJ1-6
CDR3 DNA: TGTGCCAGCAGCCCGACAGTCTCAAATTCACCCCTCCACTTT
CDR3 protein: CASSPTVSNSPLHF

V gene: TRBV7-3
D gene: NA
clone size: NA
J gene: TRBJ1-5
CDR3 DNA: TGTGCCAGCAGCCGGCCGGGCCCAAGGATAATCCAGCCCCAGCATTTT
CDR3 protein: CASSRPGPRIIQPQHF

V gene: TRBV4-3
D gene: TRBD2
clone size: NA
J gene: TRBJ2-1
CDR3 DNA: TGCGCCAGCAGCTCTAGGACTAGCGGGAACAATGAGCAGTTCTTC
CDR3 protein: CASSSRTSGNNEQFF

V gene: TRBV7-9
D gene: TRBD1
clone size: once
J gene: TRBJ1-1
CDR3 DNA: TGTGCCAGCAGCTCACAGGGGATTCGGGACACTGAAGCTTTCTTT
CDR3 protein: CASSSQGIRDTEAFF

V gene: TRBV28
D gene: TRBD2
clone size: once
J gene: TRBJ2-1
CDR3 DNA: TGTGCCAGCAGGACTAGCGGGGCGAACAATGAGCAGTTCTTC
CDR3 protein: CASRTSGANNEQFF

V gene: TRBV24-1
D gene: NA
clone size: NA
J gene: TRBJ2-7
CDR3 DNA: TGTGCCACCAGCCCCCGAGGGTCGTGCTCCTACGAGCAGTACTTC
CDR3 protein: CATSPRGSCSYEQYF

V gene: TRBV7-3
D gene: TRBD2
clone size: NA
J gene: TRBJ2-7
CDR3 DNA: TGTGCCAGCAGCAGAACTAGCGGGAGTCTTGCCGAGCAGTACTTC
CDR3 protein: CASSRTSGSLAEQYF

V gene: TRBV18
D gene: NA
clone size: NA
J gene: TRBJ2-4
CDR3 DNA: TGTGCCAGCTCACCCCCACTTGGAACAGCCAAAAACATTCAGTACTTC
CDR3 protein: CASSPPLGTAKNIQYF

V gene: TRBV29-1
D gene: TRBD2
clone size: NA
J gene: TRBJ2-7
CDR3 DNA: TGCAGCGTTGATAAGACAGCGGGGCAGCAGTACTTC
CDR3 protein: CSVDKTAGQQYF

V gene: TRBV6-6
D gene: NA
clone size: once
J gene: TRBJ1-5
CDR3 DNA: TGTGCCAGCAGTCTCACAGGATTTCAGCCCCAGCATTTT
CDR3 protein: CASSLTGFQPQHF

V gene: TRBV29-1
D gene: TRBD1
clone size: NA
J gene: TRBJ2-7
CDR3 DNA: TGCAGCGTTGGACAGGGGGCCTACGAGCAGTACTTC
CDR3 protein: CSVGQGAYEQYF

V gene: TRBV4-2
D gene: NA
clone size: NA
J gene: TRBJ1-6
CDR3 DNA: TGTGCCAGCAGCCAAGATCAGGGCTTGTATAATTCACCCCTCCACTTT
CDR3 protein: CASSQDQGLYNSPLHF

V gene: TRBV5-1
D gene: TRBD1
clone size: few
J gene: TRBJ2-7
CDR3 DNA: TGCGCCAGCGGGGACAGGATCTCCTACGAGCAGTACTTC
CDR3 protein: CASGDRISYEQYF

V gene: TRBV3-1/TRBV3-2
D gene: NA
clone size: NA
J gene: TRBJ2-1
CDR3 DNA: TGTGCCAGCAGCCCGACTACGAGGGGGGGGCCGAGAATCTCCTACAATGAGCAGTTCTTC
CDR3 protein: CASSPTTRGGPRISYNEQFF

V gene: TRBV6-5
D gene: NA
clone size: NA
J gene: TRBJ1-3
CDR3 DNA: TGTGCCAGCAGGAGTGATGGAAACACCATATATTTT
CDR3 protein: CASRSDGNTIYF

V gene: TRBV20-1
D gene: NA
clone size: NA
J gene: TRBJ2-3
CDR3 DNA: TGCAGTGCTAGAGTATCCGATACGCAGTATTTT
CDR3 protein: CSARVSDTQYF

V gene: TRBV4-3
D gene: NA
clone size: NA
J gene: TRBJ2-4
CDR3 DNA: TGCGCCAGCAGCCAAGATAGGGGCCAGGGGACGTACATTCAGTACTTC
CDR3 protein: CASSQDRGQGTYIQYF

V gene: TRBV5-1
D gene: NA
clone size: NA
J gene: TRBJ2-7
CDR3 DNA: TGCGCCAGCAGCTTCCCAGGGACGGGTAACGAGCAGTACTTC
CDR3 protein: CASSFPGTGNEQYF

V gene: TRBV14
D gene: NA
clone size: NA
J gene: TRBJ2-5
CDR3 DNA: TGTGCCAGCAGCCAATCCGGGAGTACAGGAGAGACCCAGTACTTC
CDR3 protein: CASSQSGSTGETQYF

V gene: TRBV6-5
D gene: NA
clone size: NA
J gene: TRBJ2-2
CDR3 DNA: TGTGCCAGCAGGGAGACGAACACCGGGGAGCTGTTTTTT
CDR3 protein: CASRETNTGELFF

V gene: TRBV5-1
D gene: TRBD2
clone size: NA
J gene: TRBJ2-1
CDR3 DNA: TGCGCCAGCAGCGGGGGAGGGCCATCGGGCAATGAGCAGTTCTTC
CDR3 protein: CASSGGGPSGNEQFF

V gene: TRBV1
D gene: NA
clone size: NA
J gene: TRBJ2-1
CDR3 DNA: TGCACCAGCATCCTAGCGGGAGGTTTTTGCAATGAGCAGTTCTTC
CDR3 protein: CTSILAGGFCNEQFF

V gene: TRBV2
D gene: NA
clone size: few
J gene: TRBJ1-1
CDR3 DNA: TGTGCCAGCAGGGACACCCTTAACACTGAAGCTTTCTTT
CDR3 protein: CASRDTLNTEAFF

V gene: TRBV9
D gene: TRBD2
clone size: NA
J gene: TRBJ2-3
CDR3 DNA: TGTGCCAGCAGCGCTTCCGGGGAGGGGGGACTAGCGACAGATACGCAGTATTTT
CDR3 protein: CASSASGEGGLATDTQYF

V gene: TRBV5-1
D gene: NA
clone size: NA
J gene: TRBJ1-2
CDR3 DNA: TGCGCCAGCAGCTTGAAGGGCTCTAACTATGGCTACACCTTC
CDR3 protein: CASSLKGSNYGYTF

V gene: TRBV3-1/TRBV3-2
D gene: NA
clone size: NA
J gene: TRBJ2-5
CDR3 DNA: TGTGCCAGCAGCCGCGTCGAAGAGACCCAGTACTTC
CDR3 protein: CASSRVEETQYF

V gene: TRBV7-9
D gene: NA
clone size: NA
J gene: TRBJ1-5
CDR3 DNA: TGTGCCAGCAGCTTAGGGCCAGAACTCAATCAGCCCCAGCATTTT
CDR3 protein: CASSLGPELNQPQHF

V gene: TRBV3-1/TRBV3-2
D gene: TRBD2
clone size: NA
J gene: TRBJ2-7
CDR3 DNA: TGTGCCAGCAGCGCACTAGCGGGAGGAGGCGAGCAGTACTTC
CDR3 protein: CASSALAGGGEQYF

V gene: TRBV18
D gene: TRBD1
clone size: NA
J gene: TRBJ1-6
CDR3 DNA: TGTGCCAGCGGCGATCAGGGGGCCGCTAATTCACCCCTCCACTTT
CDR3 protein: CASGDQGAANSPLHF

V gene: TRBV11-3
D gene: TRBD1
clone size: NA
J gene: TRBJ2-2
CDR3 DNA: TGTGCCAGCAGCCCCTGGACAGGGAACACCGGGGAGCTGTTTTTT
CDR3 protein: CASSPWTGNTGELFF

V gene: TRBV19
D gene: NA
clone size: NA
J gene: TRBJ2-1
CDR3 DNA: TGTGCCAGTAGTCATCCGGGTGGCGATGAGCAGTTCTTC
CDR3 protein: CASSHPGGDEQFF

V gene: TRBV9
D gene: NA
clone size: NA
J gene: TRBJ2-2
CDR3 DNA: TGTGCCAGCAGCGTAGAGTACACCGGGGAGCTGTTTTTT
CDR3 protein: CASSVEYTGELFF

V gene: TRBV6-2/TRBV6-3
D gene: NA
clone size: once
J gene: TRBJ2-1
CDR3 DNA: TGTGCCAGCAGTTACAGGCCCGTTGTGCTAGCCGTCACAGGAAATGAGCAGTTCTTC
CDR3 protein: CASSYRPVVLAVTGNEQFF

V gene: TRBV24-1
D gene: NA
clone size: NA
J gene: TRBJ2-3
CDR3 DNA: TGTGCCACCAGTGACGCGATGCGGGCGGGAGATACGCAGTATTTT
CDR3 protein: CATSDAMRAGDTQYF

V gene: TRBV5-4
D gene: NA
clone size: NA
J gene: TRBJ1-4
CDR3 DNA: TGTGCCAGCAGCTTGGATCGGGGAACTAATGAAAAACTGTTTTTT
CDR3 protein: CASSLDRGTNEKLFF

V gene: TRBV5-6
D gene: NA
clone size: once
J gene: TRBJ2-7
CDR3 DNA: TGTGCCATCCCGGGGGAGCTAGGCTACGAGCAGTACTTC
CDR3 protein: CAIPGELGYEQYF

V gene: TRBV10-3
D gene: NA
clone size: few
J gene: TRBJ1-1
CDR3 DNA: TGTGCCATCAGACCCGAGGGGAACACTGAAGCTTTCTTT
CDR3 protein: CAIRPEGNTEAFF

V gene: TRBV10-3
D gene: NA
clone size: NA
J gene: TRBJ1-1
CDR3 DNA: TGTGCCAGCCGGACAGAGTGGAACACTGAAGCTTTCTTT
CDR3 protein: CASRTEWNTEAFF

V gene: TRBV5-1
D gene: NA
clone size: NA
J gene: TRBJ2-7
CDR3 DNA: TGCGCCAGCAGCTTTGGGGTCTCCTACGAGCAGTACTTC
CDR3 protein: CASSFGVSYEQYF

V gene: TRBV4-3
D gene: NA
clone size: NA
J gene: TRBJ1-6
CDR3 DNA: TGCGCCAGCAGACTCAGGGGTAGGGATTCACCCCTCCACTTT
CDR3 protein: CASRLRGRDSPLHF